The next 5 T cell receptor beta chains were all read from a single sample in a study of cytomegalovirus exposure and HLA in healthy donors. A multiplex PCR was run with 60 Vbeta primers and 13 Jbeta primers. TCRdb keeps only in-frame clones here, not all; method: immunoSEQ multiplex PCR. In the table there are hundreds of thousands of clones, approximately 70% of which are singletons. Sequencing input: PBMCs. Receptors were obtained from a female donor in good health and CMV-seronegative.

J is TRBJ1-2 and V is TRBV15; 9 positions match TRBD1. J lost 8 bases, V lost 1 base, and 5 bases had no gene match. Germline CDR1 is LNHNV and CDR2 is YYDKDF (reference sequence). The CDR3 is 14 amino acids. The CDR3 nucleotides read TGTGCCACCAGCAGAGGACAGGGGGAAGGGGGCTACACCTTC. Protein sequence: CATSRGQGEGGYTF.

This chain links TRBV19 with TRBJ2-2; 8 nucleotides align to TRBD2. There are 16 residues in the CDR3. The V gene end was trimmed by 5 bases and the J gene end by 6 bases; junction bases not matched to a gene: 11. Germline V gives CDR1 LNHDA, CDR2 SQIVND (reference sequence). As DNA, the CDR3 is TGTGCCAGTAGTCCCCTCCGGGGAGCGGGAGCCGGGGAGCTGTTTTTT. Encoded protein: CASSPLRGAGAGELFF. The variable domain in full, with the rest retrieved from reference TRBV19 and TRBJ2-2, is DGGITQSPKYLFRKEGQNVTLSCEQNLNHDAMYWYRQDPGQGLRLIYYSQIVNDFQKGDIAEGYSVSREKKESFPLTVTSAQKNPTAFYLCASSPLRGAGAGELFFGEGSRLTVL.

The genes are TRBV28 and TRBJ2-3; no reliable D call. The germline V gene encodes CDR1 MDHEN and CDR2 SYDVKM. Between the trimmed V and J ends, which lost 8 bases and 6 bases, there was a span of 12 bases. The CDR3 spans 12 residues. The CDR3 DNA reads TGTGCCAGCCATACACCCGGGGATACGCAGTATTTT. This translates into CASHTPGDTQYF.

V is TRBV13 and J is TRBJ2-4; perhaps TRBD1 as D (7 bases). From germline, CDR1 is PRHDT and CDR2 FYEKMQ (reference sequence). The V end was cut by 4 bases, the J end by 6 bases, with 19 bases between. There are 16 residues in the CDR3. The CDR3: CASSYSGSTGVNIQYF. CDR3 DNA sequence: TGTGCCAGCAGCTATAGCGGCTCAACAGGGGTAAACATTCAGTACTTC.

The V gene is TRBV28, the J gene TRBJ1-1, with 7 nucleotides matching TRBD1. CDR3 length equals 16 residues. With V trimmed by 2 bases and J by 0 bases, 6 bases remained unmatched. The germline V gene has CDR1 MDHEN and CDR2 SYDVKM. CDR3 protein: CASSLTARGMNTEAFF. As DNA, the CDR3 is TGTGCCAGCAGTTTAACGGCCAGGGGGATGAACACTGAAGCTTTCTTT.